Listed below are T cell receptor beta chains from one sample, sequenced in a study of T cells in Graves' hyperthyroidism and ophthalmopathy. TCRdb independently ran MiXCR on the multiplex PCR reads; one entry per CDR3 protein. This repertoire shows more than 300,000 distinct CDR3 sequences, approximately 13% found once; its top ten account for 9.2%. Sequences were obtained from blood. The source is a woman in her late teens or twenties with Graves' hyperthyroidism. Both conserved end residues are part of each CDR3. Each record gives: J gene, D gene, clone size, V gene, CDR3 DNA, CDR3 protein. A D gene is named only where the DNA matches it firmly. Not every row has a clone size; where given, it reads once, few, many or a size class.

>TRBJ1-6|.|.|TRBV6-5
TGTGCCAGCAGTTACTCGGGGGCTTCTAATTCACCCCTCCACTTT
CASSYSGASNSPLHF
>TRBJ1-5|.|many|TRBV7-8
TGTGCCAGCAGCTCTCTTACAGGGATGAGCAATCAGCCCCAGCATTTT
CASSSLTGMSNQPQHF
>TRBJ2-3|.|few|TRBV10-3
TGTGCCACCACCCCCACTAGCACAGATACGCAGTATTTT
CATTPTSTDTQYF
>TRBJ2-1|TRBD2|few|TRBV19
TGTGCCAGTAACCAGCGGGGGTACAATGAGCAGTTCTTC
CASNQRGYNEQFF
>TRBJ1-6|.|many|TRBV11-2
TGTGCCAGCAGCTTAGTGGCAGGTCCACCCCTCCACTTT
CASSLVAGPPLHF
>TRBJ1-2|.|.|TRBV6-2/TRBV6-3
TGTGCCAGCAGAACTATGACAGTGAACTATGGCTACACCTTC
CASRTMTVNYGYTF
>TRBJ2-2|TRBD1|many|TRBV5-1
TGCGCCAGCAGCTTGGGGACAGGGCCGTCCGGGGAGCTGTTTTTT
CASSLGTGPSGELFF
>TRBJ2-3|.|many|TRBV12-3/TRBV12-4
TGTGCCAGCAGTTCCAGCCCAGCCAGCACAGATACGCAGTATTTT
CASSSSPASTDTQYF
>TRBJ1-3|.|.|TRBV7-2
TGTGCCAGCAGCCGGGGTCCACGGGCCATATATTTT
CASSRGPRAIYF
>TRBJ2-5|TRBD1|many|TRBV29-1
TGCAGCGTTGAAGTGTCCAGGGGGTTTCAGTACTTC
CSVEVSRGFQYF
>TRBJ2-7|.|many|TRBV7-2
TGTGCCAGCAGCTTAAGACAGAACTACGAGCAGTACTTC
CASSLRQNYEQYF
>TRBJ2-7|.|many|TRBV6-1
TGTGCCAGCAGCTCGGACCACTACGAGCAGTACTTC
CASSSDHYEQYF
>TRBJ2-3|.|many|TRBV28
TGTGCCACCAAGTTGGTACCTTTTGATACGCAGTATTTT
CATKLVPFDTQYF
>TRBJ2-1|.|many|TRBV11-3
TGTGCCAGCAGCTTAAGGCGGTACAATGAGCAGTTCTTC
CASSLRRYNEQFF
>TRBJ1-1|TRBD1|many|TRBV3-1
TGTGCCAGCAGCCAAGGGGACAGGGGAAGGAACACTGAAGCTTTCTTT
CASSQGDRGRNTEAFF
>TRBJ1-4|.|many|TRBV6-2/TRBV6-3
TGTGCCAGCAGTTACGGGCAGAGTAATGAAAAACTGTTTTTT
CASSYGQSNEKLFF
>TRBJ2-5|TRBD2|many|TRBV3-1
TGTGCCAGCAGCCAAGGGACTAGTCAAGAGACCCAGTACTTC
CASSQGTSQETQYF
>TRBJ1-1|.|few|TRBV6-5
TGTGCCAGCAGTTACTCGCAGACAGCGGGGACTGAAGCTTTCTTT
CASSYSQTAGTEAFF
>TRBJ1-1|.|.|TRBV25-1
TGTGCCAGCAGATCTGAGGGGTATGGGCTCTTT
CASRSEGYGLF
>TRBJ2-3|TRBD1|many|TRBV29-1
TGCAGCGTCGACAGGGCCCAATCCACAGATACGCAGTATTTT
CSVDRAQSTDTQYF
>TRBJ2-7|.|many|TRBV7-3
TGTGCCAGCAGCTTTGGTGATCCCCAGGAGCAGTACTTC
CASSFGDPQEQYF
>TRBJ1-3|.|many|TRBV15
TGTGCCACCAGCCCCCAAGGAAACACCATATATTTT
CATSPQGNTIYF
>TRBJ2-5|.|many|TRBV4-2
TGTGCCAGCAGCCGCGGACATGGAGACCAAGAGACCCAGTACTTC
CASSRGHGDQETQYF
>TRBJ2-2|.|many|TRBV20-1
TGCAGTGCCGCACCCCCGCGCACGTCGTTCGCGAACACCGGGGAGCTGTTTTTT
CSAAPPRTSFANTGELFF
>TRBJ2-1|TRBD2|.|TRBV5-4
TGTGCCAGCAGCTTGGTCCATACTAGCGGAAATGAGCAGTTCTTC
CASSLVHTSGNEQFF
>TRBJ2-5|.|many|TRBV5-8
TGTGCCAGCAGCTACTCCGGGACTCCGCTCGGAGAGACCCAGTACTTC
CASSYSGTPLGETQYF
>TRBJ1-2|.|many|TRBV6-1
TGTGCCAGCGCCTCATACCTTCGGGGCAGGCCTGGGTGGAACTATGGCTACACCTTC
CASASYLRGRPGWNYGYTF
>TRBJ2-7|.|many|TRBV20-1
TGCAGTGCGAGGGGGAAGAGCTCCTACGAGCAGTACTTC
CSARGKSSYEQYF
>TRBJ1-6|.|few|TRBV2
TGTGCCAGCAGGGGAATAACAGGGAGGGATTCACCCCTCCACTTT
CASRGITGRDSPLHF
>TRBJ2-2|TRBD1|many|TRBV6-2/TRBV6-3
TGTGCCAGCATCCCGATCCGGGACAGAGCCATAATCGGGGAGCTGTTTTTT
CASIPIRDRAIIGELFF
>TRBJ1-2|TRBD1|many|TRBV4-1
TGCGCCAGCAGCCAAGGGTCGAGGGGGCCCTGGAGTGGCTACACCTTC
CASSQGSRGPWSGYTF
>TRBJ1-5|.|few|TRBV19
TGTGCCAGTAGTCCCCAGACCGACAGCAATCAGCCCCAGCATTTT
CASSPQTDSNQPQHF
>TRBJ2-4|TRBD1|few|TRBV2
TGTGCCAGCAGTGAGGGCTTGACAGGGGGCGGCATTCAGTACTTC
CASSEGLTGGGIQYF
>TRBJ1-2|TRBD1|many|TRBV3-1
TGTGCCAGCAGTCCATGGTCCGGGACAGATGGCTACACCTTC
CASSPWSGTDGYTF
>TRBJ2-3|TRBD2|many|TRBV27
TGTGCCAGCAGTTTCGAGCGGGGGGGAGACACAGATACGCAGTATTTT
CASSFERGGDTDTQYF
>TRBJ1-1|TRBD1|many|TRBV3-1
TGTGCCAGCAGCCCAGTGCCGACAGGGACGATAGAAGCTTTCTTT
CASSPVPTGTIEAFF
>TRBJ2-1|TRBD2|many|TRBV6-2/TRBV6-3
TGTGCCAGCAGTTACGGGACTAGCGGGGGGGGGCAGTTCTTC
CASSYGTSGGGQFF
>TRBJ2-7|.|many|TRBV5-1
TGCGCCAGCAGCTCCGACGGGGACTTCGTGCAGTACTTC
CASSSDGDFVQYF
>TRBJ2-2|.|many|TRBV3-1
TGTGCCAGCAGCCAAGAAGGGATCACCGGGGAGCTGTTTTTT
CASSQEGITGELFF
>TRBJ2-7|.|few|TRBV3-1
TGTGCCAGCAGCTACAGGGGGGGGATCTCCAACGAGCAGTACTTC
CASSYRGGISNEQYF
>TRBJ1-5|.|few|TRBV6-1
TGTGCCAGCAGTGAAGAGTTAGGCAGTTTGATTGTAGCCCAGCATTTT
CASSEELGSLIVAQHF
>TRBJ1-5|TRBD1|.|TRBV19
TGTGCCAGTAGTACTGCGGACAGGTATCAGCCCCAGCATTTT
CASSTADRYQPQHF
>TRBJ2-3|.|many|TRBV29-1
TGCAGCGGGCTTACAGATACGCAGTATTTT
CSGLTDTQYF
>TRBJ2-4|.|many|TRBV28
TGTGCCAGCAGTAAACCAAAACCCGGGACAAAAAGGAACATTCAGTACTTC
CASSKPKPGTKRNIQYF
>TRBJ1-1|TRBD1|few|TRBV29-1
TGCAGCGTGGGGACAGCCGACGACACTGAAGCTTTCTTT
CSVGTADDTEAFF
>TRBJ2-3|.|many|TRBV28
TGTGCCAGCAGTTTAAGCGGGAGCACAGATACGCAGTATTTT
CASSLSGSTDTQYF
>TRBJ2-3|.|few|TRBV20-1
TGCAGTGCTCTCTACGGCTCGGGGGCGGGGGCCCCGCCTAGCACAGATACGCAGTATTTT
CSALYGSGAGAPPSTDTQYF
>TRBJ1-2|TRBD1|few|TRBV9
TGTGCCAGCAGCGGAGGGACAGGGCAAGGCTATGGCTACACCTTC
CASSGGTGQGYGYTF
>TRBJ1-1|.|.|TRBV5-1
TGCGCCAGCACCATGACAGTTCAAGCGAACACTGAAGCTTTCTTT
CASTMTVQANTEAFF
>TRBJ1-2|.|many|TRBV12-3/TRBV12-4
TGTGCCAGCAGTTTAAATCGGGGGGACTATGGCTACACCTTC
CASSLNRGDYGYTF
>TRBJ1-2|.|many|TRBV7-3
TGTGCCAGCAGCTTAGTGGGGGGAGATGGCTACACCTTC
CASSLVGGDGYTF
>TRBJ1-3|TRBD1|.|TRBV12-3/TRBV12-4
TGTGCCAGCAGCTGGGACAGCTTCTTCTCTGGAAACACCATATATTTT
CASSWDSFFSGNTIYF
>TRBJ1-3|.|many|TRBV12-3/TRBV12-4
TGTGCCAGCAGTTTCGGACATCCGTCTGGAAACACCATATATTTT
CASSFGHPSGNTIYF
>TRBJ1-2|TRBD1|.|TRBV18
TGTGCCAGCTCACCAAGCTTGAACCGGGACAGGGATGGCTACACCTTC
CASSPSLNRDRDGYTF
>TRBJ2-7|TRBD1|many|TRBV5-1
TGCGCCAGCAGCTTGGGACAGGGTAACCCCTACGAGCAGTACTTC
CASSLGQGNPYEQYF
>TRBJ1-2|.|many|TRBV20-1
TGCAGTACACGGCCACTCCCCGCACCCTATGGCTACACCTTC
CSTRPLPAPYGYTF
>TRBJ1-1|TRBD1|many|TRBV30
TGTGCCTGGAGCACAGGGGACTACATGAACACTGAAGCTTTCTTT
CAWSTGDYMNTEAFF
>TRBJ1-4|TRBD1|once|TRBV30
TGTGCCTGGAGGAGCGGGACAGGGACTGAAAAACTGTTTTTT
CAWRSGTGTEKLFF
>TRBJ2-5|TRBD2|many|TRBV20-1
TGCAGTGTAGCGGGGGAGGACCAAGAGACCCAGTACTTC
CSVAGEDQETQYF
>TRBJ1-2|.|many|TRBV28
TGTGCCAGCAGAATAGATCCGGGCAACTATGGCTACACCTTC
CASRIDPGNYGYTF